The rows below give T cell receptor beta chains drawn from one sample of a study of T cell responses to AZD1222 COVID-19 vaccine. Measured with immunoSEQ multiplex PCR; TCRdb has only the in-frame clones, and not every one. The sample holds 140,000 or so clones; 88% are singletons and the top ten take about 3.1%. Sequencing used peripheral blood, obtained 28 days after the second AZD1222 dose. The receptors originated from an adult who received the AZD1222 COVID-19 vaccine. Both conserved end residues are part of each CDR3. The D gene is left open where the match is weak. Clone size, where shown, is once, few, many, or a class for clones that have expanded.

v_call: TRBV3-1/TRBV3-2; d_call: -; clone_size: -; j_call: TRBJ1-3; cdr3_nt: TGTGCCAGCAGCCCTACTAGACCCTCTGGTGGAAACACCATATATTTT; cdr3_aa: CASSPTRPSGGNTIYF
v_call: TRBV6-5; d_call: -; clone_size: -; j_call: TRBJ1-1; cdr3_nt: TGTGCCAGCAGCGATGACAGACACACTGAAGCTTTCTTT; cdr3_aa: CASSDDRHTEAFF
v_call: TRBV10-3; d_call: TRBD1; clone_size: -; j_call: TRBJ2-1; cdr3_nt: TGTGCCATCAGTGGGGACAGGGGGCGCAATGAGCAGTTCTTC; cdr3_aa: CAISGDRGRNEQFF
v_call: TRBV19; d_call: -; clone_size: -; j_call: TRBJ1-3; cdr3_nt: TGTGCCAGTAGTATAGGAGGAAGCTCTGGAAACACCATATATTTT; cdr3_aa: CASSIGGSSGNTIYF
v_call: TRBV11-2; d_call: -; clone_size: few; j_call: TRBJ2-1; cdr3_nt: TGTGCCAGCAGCTCTCAAGCGGATAGCATCTACAATGAGCAGTTCTTC; cdr3_aa: CASSSQADSIYNEQFF
v_call: TRBV11-3; d_call: -; clone_size: -; j_call: TRBJ2-1; cdr3_nt: TGTGCCAGCAGCTTCGAGCAGAGGGAGCAGTTCTTC; cdr3_aa: CASSFEQREQFF
v_call: TRBV6-1; d_call: -; clone_size: -; j_call: TRBJ1-4; cdr3_nt: TGTGCCAGCAGTGAGGCAGCTGCGGGAAATGAAAAACTGTTTTTT; cdr3_aa: CASSEAAAGNEKLFF
v_call: TRBV27; d_call: -; clone_size: -; j_call: TRBJ2-7; cdr3_nt: TGTGCCAGCAGTTTGGGTGCACCTTGGGAGCAGTACTTC; cdr3_aa: CASSLGAPWEQYF
v_call: TRBV11-2; d_call: TRBD2; clone_size: -; j_call: TRBJ2-1; cdr3_nt: TGTGCCAGCAGCTTGCAGGGAGGGAGTGGGGAGCAGTTCTTC; cdr3_aa: CASSLQGGSGEQFF
v_call: TRBV28; d_call: -; clone_size: -; j_call: TRBJ1-2; cdr3_nt: TGTGCCAGCACCTCCGGGGCCCAAATCTATGGCTACACCTTC; cdr3_aa: CASTSGAQIYGYTF
v_call: TRBV11-1; d_call: -; clone_size: -; j_call: TRBJ1-1; cdr3_nt: TGTGCCAGCAGCTTTAGGTTCGGATACACTGAAGCTTTCTTT; cdr3_aa: CASSFRFGYTEAFF
v_call: TRBV2; d_call: -; clone_size: -; j_call: TRBJ2-3; cdr3_nt: TGTGCCAGCATAGGAAGGATGGGCGCAGATACGCAGTATTTT; cdr3_aa: CASIGRMGADTQYF
v_call: TRBV7-9; d_call: -; clone_size: -; j_call: TRBJ1-1; cdr3_nt: TGTGCCAGCAGCCCACCAACGGCGGACACTGAAGCTTTCTTT; cdr3_aa: CASSPPTADTEAFF
v_call: TRBV19; d_call: TRBD1; clone_size: -; j_call: TRBJ2-2; cdr3_nt: TGTGCCAGTAGTATGGGACAGGTTCAGTCCGGGGAGCTGTTTTTT; cdr3_aa: CASSMGQVQSGELFF
v_call: TRBV27; d_call: TRBD1; clone_size: -; j_call: TRBJ2-3; cdr3_nt: TGTGCCAGCAGTTTAGTCAGGACAGGGAAGGAGGATACGCAGTATTTT; cdr3_aa: CASSLVRTGKEDTQYF
v_call: TRBV6-5; d_call: -; clone_size: -; j_call: TRBJ2-7; cdr3_nt: TGTGCCAGCAGGGGGGGACCTATAAGAAAGGAGTACTTC; cdr3_aa: CASRGGPIRKEYF
v_call: TRBV5-1; d_call: -; clone_size: -; j_call: TRBJ1-2; cdr3_nt: TGCGCCAGCAGCTCCTCGACAGCACCCCCGGGGTACACCTTC; cdr3_aa: CASSSSTAPPGYTF
v_call: TRBV6-5; d_call: -; clone_size: -; j_call: TRBJ1-2; cdr3_nt: TGTGCCACCCAAGGAGGCAATGGTGGCTACACCTTC; cdr3_aa: CATQGGNGGYTF
v_call: TRBV4-1; d_call: -; clone_size: -; j_call: TRBJ1-1; cdr3_nt: TGCGCCAGCAGCCAAGTGAGAGGAGGGACGACAGATTACACTGAAGCTTTCTTT; cdr3_aa: CASSQVRGGTTDYTEAFF